These 17 T cell receptor beta chains were sequenced from one sample in a study of cytomegalovirus exposure and HLA in healthy donors. The assay was immunoSEQ multiplex PCR, and TCRdb's table has in-frame clones only and misses some. The repertoire holds 140,000 to 150,000 clones, with roughly 87% as singletons. The sample was PBMCs. Every receptor here comes from a man aged 18 to 30 in good health and CMV-seropositive.

The chain has TRBV12-5 and TRBJ1-2; D is undetermined. Deletions cut 7 bases from V and 2 bases from J, with 14 bases between. There are 14 residues in the CDR3. Germline V gene sequence: CDR1 LGHNT, CDR2 FRNRAP. For the CDR3, the DNA is TGTGCTAGTGCCCTCACCGGCGGGAACTATGGCTACACCTTC. Translating it yields CASALTGGNYGYTF.

The genes are TRBV27 and TRBJ2-1; 11 nucleotides align to TRBD2. The CDR3 has 14 residues. J was trimmed by 9 bases and V by 1 base; bases with no gene match: 2. Per germline, CDR1 MNHEY and CDR2 SMNVEV (reference sequence). The DNA for the CDR3 is TGTGCCAGCAGTTTATGGACTAGCGGGTCTGAGCAGTTCTTC. Translation: CASSLWTSGSEQFF.

V usage is TRBV6-5 and J usage is TRBJ1-5; 9 bases are shared with TRBD1. The CDR3 is 14 amino acids. Germline CDR1 MNHEY, CDR2 SVGAGI. After removal of 5 bases from V and 3 bases from J, the junction contained 2 bases not matched to a gene. The CDR3 DNA is TGTGCCAGCAGTCGGGACAGGGTCAATCAGCCCCAGCATTTT. Protein product: CASSRDRVNQPQHF.

Only one count was recorded for this clone. This rearrangement joins TRBV30 to TRBJ2-7, with a weak D call TRBD1 (6 bases). Germline assignment: CDR1 GTSNPN and CDR2 SVGIG (reference sequence). Trimming removed 7 bases from V and 0 bases from J, with 13 bases in between. CDR3 size: 13 residues. CDR3 DNA: TGTGCCTCTTACCGGGACACCTCCTACGAGCAGTACTTC. It codes for CASYRDTSYEQYF.

This chain uses TRBV30 with TRBJ1-2; 10 nucleotides line up with TRBD1. J was trimmed by 8 bases and V by 2 bases; bases with no gene match: 8. The CDR3 has 14 amino acids. In germline, CDR1 is GTSNPN, CDR2 SVGIG (reference sequence). CDR3 bases: TGTGCCTGGAGTTCAAGGACAGGGGGGGAGGGCTACACCTTC. Amino acids: CAWSSRTGGEGYTF. Together with reference TRBV30 and TRBJ1-2, the CDR3 gives the full variable domain: SQTIHQWPATLVQPVGSPLSLECTVEGTSNPNLYWYRQAAGRGLQLLFYSVGIGQISSEVPQNLSASRPQDRQFILSSKKLLLSDSGFYLCAWSSRTGGEGYTFGSGTRLTVV.

This clone occurred a few times. This chain connects TRBV5-1 to TRBJ2-7; D might be TRBD1 (5 bases). Trimming pared 5 bases from V and 3 bases from J, leaving 9 bases between. There are 12 residues in the CDR3. Germline values: CDR1 SGHRS, CDR2 YFSETQ. CDR3 region: CASSKGIYEQYF. The CDR3 DNA reads as TGCGCCAGCAGTAAGGGGATCTACGAGCAGTACTTC.

V usage is TRBV5-4 and J usage is TRBJ2-2; D remains unclear. This CDR3 has 12 residues. Germline values: CDR1 SGHNT, CDR2 YYREEE (reference sequence). V was pared by 2 bases and J by 6 bases, with 5 bases between. The CDR3 DNA reads as TGTGCCAGCAGCTTCGAGGCCGGGGAGCTGTTTTTT. This sequence encodes CASSFEAGELFF.

The chain has TRBV2 and TRBJ1-1, with D perhaps TRBD1 (6 bases). V was clipped by 9 bases and J by 3 bases, with 17 bases between them. This CDR3 contains 14 residues. CDR1 is SNHLY, CDR2 FYNNEI, per germline. This CDR3 reads CARENRERDTEAFF. The CDR3 DNA reads TGTGCCAGGGAAAACAGGGAGAGGGACACTGAAGCTTTCTTT.

This clone was seen more than once but under ten times. The chain is built from TRBV4-1 and TRBJ2-7; 12 bases agree with TRBD2. V lost 4 bases and J lost 3; bases outside the gene matches: 4. Germline lookup yields CDR1 MGHRA and CDR2 YSYEKL. The CDR3 sequence is 15 residues long. The CDR3 here is CASSPGLAGYYEQYF. The CDR3, as DNA: TGCGCCAGCAGCCCAGGACTAGCGGGATACTACGAGCAGTACTTC.

This chain uses TRBV7-6 with TRBJ1-1; D possibly corresponds to TRBD1 (6 bases). V shed 6 bases and J shed 5 bases, with 19 bases lying between them. The CDR3 is 15 residues long. The germline V gene has CDR1 SGHVS and CDR2 FNYEAQ. The CDR3 region is CASRITEGGFTEAFF. CDR3 DNA: TGTGCCAGCAGAATAACTGAAGGGGGATTTACTGAAGCTTTCTTT.

The gene calls are TRBV7-8 and TRBJ2-1, with D possibly TRBD1 on 5 matching bases. V was pared by 3 bases and J by 6 bases, with 9 bases between. The CDR3 runs 13 residues. Looked up from germline, CDR1 is SGHVS and CDR2 is FQNEAQ. CDR3 in amino acids: CASSFPRANEQFF. For the CDR3, the DNA is TGTGCCAGCAGCTTCCCCAGGGCCAATGAGCAGTTCTTC. The whole variable domain, filled in from reference TRBV7-8 and TRBJ2-1, reads GAGVSQSPRYKVAKRGQDVALRCDPISGHVSLFWYQQALGQGPEFLTYFQNEAQLDKSGLPSDRFFAERPEGSVSTLKIQRTQQEDSAVYLCASSFPRANEQFFGPGTRLTVL.

This clone was counted once. The rearrangement links TRBV19 to TRBJ2-2, with D perhaps TRBD2 (5 bases). The germline V and J ends were trimmed by 5 bases and 6 bases, with 13 bases remaining between them. Germline values: CDR1 LNHDA, CDR2 SQIVND (reference sequence). The CDR3 contains 14 residues. The CDR3 DNA reads as TGTGCCAGTAGTGGAATAGCGAGGTCCGGGGAGCTGTTTTTT. Amino acids: CASSGIARSGELFF.

The chain has TRBV5-1 and TRBJ2-3; TRBD2 agrees at 10 bases. V lost 4 bases and J lost 4; bases outside the gene matches: 6. Germline V gene data show CDR1 as SGHRS and CDR2 as YFSETQ. The length of the CDR3 is 15 residues. CDR3 sequence: CASSTGTSDSDTQYF. CDR3 coding DNA: TGCGCCAGCAGCACCGGGACTAGCGACTCAGATACGCAGTATTTT.

V gene TRBV5-1 combines with J gene TRBJ1-1, with D possibly TRBD1 on 6 matching bases. The germline CDR1 and CDR2 sequences are SGHRS and YFSETQ. V was trimmed by 4 bases and J by 1 base, leaving 11 bases between them. The CDR3 extends over 14 amino acids. For the CDR3, the DNA is TGCGCCAGCAGCCTGGGACATTCGAACACTGAAGCTTTCTTT. Its protein is CASSLGHSNTEAFF.

V is TRBV28 and J is TRBJ1-2; no clear D gene. Per the germline V gene, CDR1 is MDHEN and CDR2 is SYDVKM. This CDR3 comprises 15 residues. Trimming left V 5 bases short and J 10 bases short, with 23 bases between. This CDR3 reads CASSGSERVPSFYTF. The CDR3 DNA sequence: TGTGCCAGCAGTGGGTCCGAGAGGGTCCCTTCTTTCTACACCTTC.

This CDR3 is CATSRDIGSSGGKNTEAFF. The DNA for the CDR3 is TGTGCCACCAGCAGAGATATAGGGTCAAGTGGGGGCAAAAACACTGAAGCTTTCTTT. This chain uses TRBV15 with TRBJ1-1; D is possibly TRBD1 (6 bases). The CDR3 is 19 residues long. The germline V and J ends were trimmed by 0 bases and 2 bases, with 22 bases remaining between them. Germline V lookup: CDR1 LNHNV, CDR2 YYDKDF (reference sequence).

This clone has just one count. V gene TRBV4-1 combines with J gene TRBJ2-3; 8 bases are shared with TRBD2. The V segment lost 1 base and the J segment 3 bases; nucleotides outside the gene matches: 0. The germline V gene encodes CDR1 MGHRA and CDR2 YSYEKL. The length of the CDR3 is 14 residues. As DNA, the CDR3 is TGCGCCAGCAGCCAAGCGGGGGGGACAGATACGCAGTATTTT. This gives the protein CASSQAGGTDTQYF.